What follows are 8 T cell receptor beta chains derived from one specimen sequenced in a study of identical twins. TCRdb re-called the 5' RACE reads through MiXCR, storing one row per CDR3 protein. Here the sample spans approximately 220,000 distinct CDR3 sequences, around a tenth being singletons. The sample taken for sequencing was memory (CD45RO+) T cells sorted from blood. The source of these receptors is a young woman in good health.

The chain links TRBV14 to TRBJ1-1; the D gene is possibly TRBD1 (5 bases). Trimming removed 1 base from V and 10 bases from J, with 19 bases in between. Germline V gene sequence: CDR1 SGHDN, CDR2 FVKESK. This CDR3 spans 15 amino acids. The CDR3 sequence: CASSQVGLGDLGAFF. CDR3 sequence (DNA): TGTGCCAGCAGCCAAGTAGGGTTGGGGGACCTCGGAGCTTTCTTT.

This clonotype came up a few times. The chain has TRBV7-9 and TRBJ2-1, with D hard to call. With 5 bases removed from V and 0 bases from J, the gap between germline ends came to 11 bases. The length of the CDR3 is 15 residues. Germline V CDR1 and CDR2: SEHNR, FQNEAQ (reference sequence). This CDR3 reads CASSVSESSYNEQFF. CDR3 bases: TGTGCCAGCAGCGTAAGCGAGAGCTCCTACAATGAGCAGTTCTTC.

In its sample, this clonotype was seen a few times. The chain has TRBV5-1 and TRBJ1-1; D remains ambiguous. The V and J ends lost 0 bases and 0 bases respectively, with 27 bases between them. Germline CDR1 is SGHRS and CDR2 is YFSETQ. The CDR3 is 21 amino acids. In DNA form, the CDR3 reads TGCGCCAGCAGCTTGGGTGGGAATTCAAATCGGGCGATCAGGATGAACACTGAAGCTTTCTTT. This encodes CASSLGGNSNRAIRMNTEAFF.

The sample holds a few counts of this clonotype. The V and J genes are TRBV30 and TRBJ2-7; D remains ambiguous. This CDR3 spans 13 amino acids. Germline CDR1 and CDR2: GTSNPN and SVGIG (reference sequence). Trimming removed 0 bases at V and 3 bases at J, with 9 bases between. The CDR3 DNA follows: TGTGCCTGGAGTGTAGGGCAGAACTACGAGCAGTACTTC. Encoded protein: CAWSVGQNYEQYF.

This clonotype was seen a handful of times. V and J are TRBV5-6 and TRBJ2-4; D uncertain. Germline V gene data show CDR1 as SGHDT and CDR2 as YYEEEE. Deletions cut 5 bases from V and 8 bases from J, with 14 bases between. The CDR3 consists of 13 residues. The CDR3 region has the DNA TGTGCCAGCAGAATAATTTCTGTGTACATTCAGTACTTC. Translation gives CASRIISVYIQYF. The entire variable domain, with the rest obtained from reference TRBV5-6 and TRBJ2-4, is as follows: DAGVTQSPTHLIKTRGQQVTLRCSPKSGHDTVSWYQQALGQGPQFIFQYYEEEERQRGNFPDRFSGHQFPNYSSELNVNALLLGDSALYLCASRIISVYIQYFGAGTRLSVL.

This clonotype was observed a handful of times. This chain's CDR3 is CASSLIGGYNEQFF. The CDR3 coding sequence is TGTGCCAGCAGCCTCATAGGAGGTTACAATGAGCAGTTCTTC. This chain joins TRBV6-1 and TRBJ2-1; possibly TRBD2 for D (5 bases). The CDR3 sequence is 14 residues long. V shed 6 bases and J shed 4 bases, with 13 bases lying between them. Germline V gene data show CDR1 as MNHNS and CDR2 as SASEGT.

This clonotype was detected many times. The junction differs from germline at one of its ends, possibly a read error. This chain links TRBV5-6 with TRBJ2-5, with unresolved D. CDR1 is SGHDT, CDR2 YYEEEE, per germline. The length of the CDR3 is 13 residues. CDR3 sequence (DNA): TGCGCCAGCAGCTTGGGAAACCAAGAGACCCAGTACTTC. It codes for CASSLGNQETQYF.

This clonotype has a count of ten or more. The chain joins TRBV4-3 to TRBJ2-6; D remains ambiguous. CDR1 LGHNA and CDR2 YSLEER come from the germline V gene. This CDR3 is built from 17 residues. V lost 0 bases to trimming and J lost 0 bases, with 9 bases between them. CDR3 loop: CASSQENRISGANVLTF. CDR3 coding DNA: TGCGCCAGCAGCCAAGAGAATCGGATCTCTGGGGCCAACGTCCTGACTTTC.